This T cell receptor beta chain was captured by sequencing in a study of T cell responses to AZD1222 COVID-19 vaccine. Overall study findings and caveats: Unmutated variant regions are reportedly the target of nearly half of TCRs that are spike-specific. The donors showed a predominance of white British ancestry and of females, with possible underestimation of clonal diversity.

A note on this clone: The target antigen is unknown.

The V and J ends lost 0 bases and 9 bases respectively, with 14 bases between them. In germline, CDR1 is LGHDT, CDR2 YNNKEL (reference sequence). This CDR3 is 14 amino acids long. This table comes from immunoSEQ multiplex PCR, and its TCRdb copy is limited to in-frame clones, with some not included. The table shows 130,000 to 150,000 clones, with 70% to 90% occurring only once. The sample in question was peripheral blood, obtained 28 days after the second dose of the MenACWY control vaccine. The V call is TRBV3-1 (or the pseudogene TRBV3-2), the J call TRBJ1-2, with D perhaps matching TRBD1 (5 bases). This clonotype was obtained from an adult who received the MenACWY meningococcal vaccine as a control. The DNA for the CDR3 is TGTGCCAGCAGCCAAGAGGCGGGGCCCTGGAGCTACACCTTC. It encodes CASSQEAGPWSYTF.